This T cell receptor (beta chain) was obtained from a study of Ad26.COV2.S vaccination and SARS-CoV-2 variants. Method: immunoSEQ multiplex PCR; TCRdb's copy keeps in-frame clones and lacks some. The sample lists about 440,000 clones, 90% occurring once. Treatment specified: roughly 18 received Ad26.COV2.S at low or high dose, single or two shots; about five received placebo; per-sample allocation not given. Sampling was done on day 63 after the first vaccine or placebo injection. The germline gives CDR1 PRHDT, CDR2 FYEKMQ (reference sequence). Trimming cost V 1 base and J 0 bases, with 10 bases left between them. The CDR3 loop spans 15 amino acids. This clone was found many times.

The material sequenced was peripheral blood, taken in a trial of Ad26.COV2.S vaccine versus placebo. The chain uses TRBV13 and TRBJ2-7; D gene ambiguous. The sequence was obtained from a person between 18 and 65 years old who received the Ad26.COV2.S COVID-19 vaccine or a placebo. The CDR3 here is CASSLDRPSSYEQYF. In DNA form, the CDR3 reads TGTGCCAGCAGCTTAGACCGGCCGAGCTCCTACGAGCAGTACTTC. Complete variable domain (other parts from reference TRBV13 and TRBJ2-7): AAGVIQSPRHLIKEKRETATLKCYPIPRHDTVYWYQQGPGQDPQFLISFYEKMQSDKGSIPDRFSAQQFSDYHSELNMSSLELGDSALYFCASSLDRPSSYEQYFGPGTRLTVT.